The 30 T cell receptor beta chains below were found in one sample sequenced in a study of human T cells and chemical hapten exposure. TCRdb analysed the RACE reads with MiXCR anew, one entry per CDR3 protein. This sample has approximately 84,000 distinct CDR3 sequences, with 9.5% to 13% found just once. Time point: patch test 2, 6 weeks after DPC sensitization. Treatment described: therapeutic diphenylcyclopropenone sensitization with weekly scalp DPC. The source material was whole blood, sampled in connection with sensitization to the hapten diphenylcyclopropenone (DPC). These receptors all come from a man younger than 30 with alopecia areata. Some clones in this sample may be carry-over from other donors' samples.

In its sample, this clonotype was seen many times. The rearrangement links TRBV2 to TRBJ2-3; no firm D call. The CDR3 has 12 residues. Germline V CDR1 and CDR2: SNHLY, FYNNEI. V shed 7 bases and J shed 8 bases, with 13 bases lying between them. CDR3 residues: CASNSDDGTQYF. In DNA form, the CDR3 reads TGTGCCAGCAATTCGGACGACGGTACGCAGTATTTT.

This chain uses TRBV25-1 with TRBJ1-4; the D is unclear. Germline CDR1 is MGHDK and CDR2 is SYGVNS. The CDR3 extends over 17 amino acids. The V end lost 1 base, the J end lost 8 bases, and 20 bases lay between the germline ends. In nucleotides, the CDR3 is TGTGCCAGCAGTGAATTCTTTGGTTCGCAGGCGGGGGAAAAACTGTTTTTT. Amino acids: CASSEFFGSQAGEKLFF.

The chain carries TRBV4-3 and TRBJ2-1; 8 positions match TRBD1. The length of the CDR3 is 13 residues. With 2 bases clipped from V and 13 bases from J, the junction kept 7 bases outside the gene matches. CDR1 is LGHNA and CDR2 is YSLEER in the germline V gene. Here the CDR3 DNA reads TGCGCCAGCAGCCAATCAGGGGGCGCGTTACAGTTCTTC. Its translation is CASSQSGGALQFF.

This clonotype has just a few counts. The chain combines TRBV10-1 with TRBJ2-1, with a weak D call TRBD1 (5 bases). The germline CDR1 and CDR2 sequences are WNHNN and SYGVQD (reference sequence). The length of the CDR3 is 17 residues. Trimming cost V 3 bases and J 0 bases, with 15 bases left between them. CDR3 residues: CASSDHRQRSSYNEQFF. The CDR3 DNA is TGCGCCAGCAGTGACCACCGACAGAGAAGCTCCTACAATGAGCAGTTCTTC.

CDR3 residues: CASSSQGTNEKLFF. DNA for the CDR3: TGTGCCAGCAGTTCGCAGGGCACAAATGAAAAACTGTTTTTT. The chain links TRBV12-3 or TRBV12-4 to TRBJ1-4, with D perhaps matching TRBD1 (5 bases). Trimming shortened V by 4 bases and J by 5 bases, and 11 bases separated the two germline ends. This CDR3 is 14 amino acids long.

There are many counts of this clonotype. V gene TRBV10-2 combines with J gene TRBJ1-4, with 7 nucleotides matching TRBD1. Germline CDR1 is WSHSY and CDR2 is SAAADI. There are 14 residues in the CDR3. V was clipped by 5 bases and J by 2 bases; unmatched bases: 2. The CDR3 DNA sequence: TGCGCCAGCAGTCGAGGGGGCACTAATGAAAAACTGTTTTTT. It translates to CASSRGGTNEKLFF.

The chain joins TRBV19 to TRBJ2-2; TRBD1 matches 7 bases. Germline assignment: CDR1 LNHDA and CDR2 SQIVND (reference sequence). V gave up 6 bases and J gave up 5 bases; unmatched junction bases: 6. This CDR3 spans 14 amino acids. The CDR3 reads CASSETGVTGELFF. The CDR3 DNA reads TGTGCCAGTAGCGAAACAGGGGTAACCGGGGAGCTGTTTTTT.

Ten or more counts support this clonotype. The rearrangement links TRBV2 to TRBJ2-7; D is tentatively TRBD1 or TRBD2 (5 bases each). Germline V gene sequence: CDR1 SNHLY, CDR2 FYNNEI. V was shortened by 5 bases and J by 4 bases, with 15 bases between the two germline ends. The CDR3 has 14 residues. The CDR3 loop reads CASSQTGTGYEQYF. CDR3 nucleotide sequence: TGTGCCAGCAGTCAGACCGGGACGGGATACGAGCAGTACTTC.

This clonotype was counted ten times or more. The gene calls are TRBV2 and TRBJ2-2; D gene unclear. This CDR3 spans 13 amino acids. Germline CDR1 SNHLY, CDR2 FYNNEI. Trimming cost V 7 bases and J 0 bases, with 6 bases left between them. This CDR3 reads CASKTTNTGELFF. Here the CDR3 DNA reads TGTGCCAGCAAGACAACGAACACCGGGGAGCTGTTTTTT.

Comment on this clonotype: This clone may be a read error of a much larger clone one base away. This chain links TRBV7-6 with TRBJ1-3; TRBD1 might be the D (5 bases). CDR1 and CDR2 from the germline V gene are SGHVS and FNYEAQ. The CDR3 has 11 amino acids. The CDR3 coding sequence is TGTGCCAGCAGCACCCGGGGCACCTTATATTTT. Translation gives CASSTRGTLYF.

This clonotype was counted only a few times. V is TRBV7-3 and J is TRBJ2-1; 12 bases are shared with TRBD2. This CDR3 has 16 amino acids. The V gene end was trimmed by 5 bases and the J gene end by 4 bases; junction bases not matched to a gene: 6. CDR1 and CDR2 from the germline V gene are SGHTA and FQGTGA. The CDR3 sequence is CASSPLAGGPYNEQFF. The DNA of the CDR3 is TGTGCCAGCAGCCCCCTAGCGGGGGGGCCTTACAATGAGCAGTTCTTC.

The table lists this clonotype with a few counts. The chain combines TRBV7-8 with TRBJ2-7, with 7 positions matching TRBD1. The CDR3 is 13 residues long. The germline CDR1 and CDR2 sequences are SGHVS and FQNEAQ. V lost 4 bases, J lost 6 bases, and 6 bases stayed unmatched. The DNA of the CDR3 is TGTGCCAGCAGCTCCCTACAGGGGCTCGAGCAGTACTTC. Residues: CASSSLQGLEQYF.

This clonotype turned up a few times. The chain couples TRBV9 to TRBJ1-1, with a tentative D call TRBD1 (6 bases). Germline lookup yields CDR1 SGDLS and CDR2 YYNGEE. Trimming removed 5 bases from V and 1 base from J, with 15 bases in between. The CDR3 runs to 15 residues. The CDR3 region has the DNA TGTGCCAGCAGTGCGATAGACAGGAAGAACACTGAAGCTTTCTTT. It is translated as CASSAIDRKNTEAFF.

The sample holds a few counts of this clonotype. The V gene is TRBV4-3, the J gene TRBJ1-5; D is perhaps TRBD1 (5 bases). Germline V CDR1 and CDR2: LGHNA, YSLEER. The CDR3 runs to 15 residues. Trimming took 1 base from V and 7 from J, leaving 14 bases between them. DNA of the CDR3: TGCGCCAGCAGCCAAGGCTTCGGGGCCGGACAGCCCCAGCATTTT. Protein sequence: CASSQGFGAGQPQHF.

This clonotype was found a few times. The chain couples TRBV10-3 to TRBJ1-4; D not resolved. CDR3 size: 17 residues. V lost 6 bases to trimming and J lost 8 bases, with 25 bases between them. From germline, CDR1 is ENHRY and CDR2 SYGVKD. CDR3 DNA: TGTGCCATCAGCGGCCCCGGGCCCTCAGGCGATCGAGAAAAACTGTTTTTT. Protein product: CAISGPGPSGDREKLFF.

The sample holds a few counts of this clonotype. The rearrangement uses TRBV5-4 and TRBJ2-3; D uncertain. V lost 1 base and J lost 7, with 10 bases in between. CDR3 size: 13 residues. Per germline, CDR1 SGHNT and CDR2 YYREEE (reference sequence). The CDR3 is CASSLSNENTQYF. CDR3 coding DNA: TGTGCCAGCAGCTTGAGTAACGAGAATACGCAGTATTTT.

CDR3 amino acids: CASRATRRVADTQYF. As DNA, the CDR3 is TGTGCCAGCAGGGCCACCCGACGGGTTGCGGATACGCAGTATTTT. The rearrangement uses TRBV5-4 and TRBJ2-3; unclear D gene. The germline V gene has CDR1 SGHNT and CDR2 YYREEE (reference sequence). This CDR3 has 15 amino acids. V was shortened by 5 bases and J by 6 bases, with 19 bases between the two germline ends.

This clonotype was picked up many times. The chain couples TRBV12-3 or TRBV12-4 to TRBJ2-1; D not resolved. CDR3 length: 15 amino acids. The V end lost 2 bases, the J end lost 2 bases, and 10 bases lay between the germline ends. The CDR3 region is CASSLTAEPYNEQFF. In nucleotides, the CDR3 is TGTGCCAGCAGTTTAACCGCGGAGCCCTACAATGAGCAGTTCTTC.

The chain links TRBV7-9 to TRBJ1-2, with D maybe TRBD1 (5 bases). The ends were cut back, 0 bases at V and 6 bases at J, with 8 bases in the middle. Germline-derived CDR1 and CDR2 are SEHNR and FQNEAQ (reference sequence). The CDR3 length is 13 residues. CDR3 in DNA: TGTGCCAGCAGCTTAGCAGGGGCGGATGGCTACACCTTC. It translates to CASSLAGADGYTF. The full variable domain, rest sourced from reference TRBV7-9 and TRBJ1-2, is DTGVSQNPRHKITKRGQNVTFRCDPISEHNRLYWYRQTLGQGPEFLTYFQNEAQLEKSRLLSDRFSAERPKGSFSTLEIQRTEQGDSAMYLCASSLAGADGYTFGSGTRLTVV.

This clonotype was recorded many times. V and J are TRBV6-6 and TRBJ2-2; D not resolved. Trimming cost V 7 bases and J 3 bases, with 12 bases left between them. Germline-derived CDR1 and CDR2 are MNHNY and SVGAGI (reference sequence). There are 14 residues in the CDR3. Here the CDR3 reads CASNVRGDTGELFF. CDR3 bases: TGTGCCAGCAATGTTCGTGGAGACACCGGGGAGCTGTTTTTT.

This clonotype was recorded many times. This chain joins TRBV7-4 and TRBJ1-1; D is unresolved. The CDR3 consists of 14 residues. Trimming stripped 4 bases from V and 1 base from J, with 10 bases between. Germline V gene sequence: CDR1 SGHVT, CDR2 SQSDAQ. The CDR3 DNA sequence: TGTGCCAGCAGCTCTCGGACGGGGAACACTGAAGCTTTCTTT. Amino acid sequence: CASSSRTGNTEAFF.

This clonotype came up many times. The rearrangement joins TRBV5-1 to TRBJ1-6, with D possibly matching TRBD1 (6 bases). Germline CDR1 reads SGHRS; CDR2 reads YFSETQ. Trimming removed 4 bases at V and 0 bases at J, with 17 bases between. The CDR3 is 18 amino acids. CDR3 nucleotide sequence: TGCGCCAGCAGCCCCCGGGGGGGCTTTAGCTCCTATAATTCACCCCTCCACTTT. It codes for CASSPRGGFSSYNSPLHF. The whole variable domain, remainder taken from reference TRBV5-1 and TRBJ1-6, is KAGVTQTPRYLIKTRGQQVTLSCSPISGHRSVSWYQQTPGQGLQFLFEYFSETQRNKGNFPGRFSGRQFSNSRSEMNVSTLELGDSALYLCASSPRGGFSSYNSPLHFGNGTRLTVT.

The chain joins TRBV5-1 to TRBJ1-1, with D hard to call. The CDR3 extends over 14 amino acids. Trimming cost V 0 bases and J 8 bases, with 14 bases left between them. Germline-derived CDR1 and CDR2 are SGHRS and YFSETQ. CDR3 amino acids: CASSLVFLRSEAFF. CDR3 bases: TGCGCCAGCAGCTTGGTCTTTCTTAGGTCGGAAGCTTTCTTT.

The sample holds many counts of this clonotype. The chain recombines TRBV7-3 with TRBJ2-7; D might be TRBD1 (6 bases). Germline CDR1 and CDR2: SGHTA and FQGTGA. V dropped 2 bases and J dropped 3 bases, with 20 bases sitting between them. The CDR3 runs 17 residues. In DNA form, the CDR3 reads TGTGCCAGCAGCTTATACCCTCCAGGGGCCGACGTCTACGAGCAGTACTTC. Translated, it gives CASSLYPPGADVYEQYF.

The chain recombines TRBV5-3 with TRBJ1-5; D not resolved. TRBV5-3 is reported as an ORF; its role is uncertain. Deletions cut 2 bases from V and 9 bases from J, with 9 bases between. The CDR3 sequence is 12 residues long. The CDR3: CARSFLDRPQHF. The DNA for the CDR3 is TGTGCCAGAAGCTTCTTGGATCGGCCCCAGCATTTT.

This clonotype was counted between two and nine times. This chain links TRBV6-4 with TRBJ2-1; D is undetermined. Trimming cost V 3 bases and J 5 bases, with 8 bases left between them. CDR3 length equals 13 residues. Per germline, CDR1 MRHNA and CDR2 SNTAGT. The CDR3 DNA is TGTGCCAGCAGTGAAGACGGCCACAATGAGCAGTTCTTC. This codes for CASSEDGHNEQFF.

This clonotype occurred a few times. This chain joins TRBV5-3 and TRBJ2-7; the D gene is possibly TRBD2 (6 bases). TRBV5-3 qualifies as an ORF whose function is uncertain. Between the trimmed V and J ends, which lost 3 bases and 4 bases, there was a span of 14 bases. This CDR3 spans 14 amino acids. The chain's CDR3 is CARSWSGSLYEQYF. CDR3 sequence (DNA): TGTGCCAGAAGCTGGTCCGGGAGTTTATACGAGCAGTACTTC.

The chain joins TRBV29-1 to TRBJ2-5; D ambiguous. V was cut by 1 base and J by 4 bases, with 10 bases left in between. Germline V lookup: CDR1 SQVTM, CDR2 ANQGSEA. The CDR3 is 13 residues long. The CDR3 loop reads CSVEGSRRETQYF. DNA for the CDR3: TGCAGCGTTGAAGGGTCTAGGAGAGAGACCCAGTACTTC.

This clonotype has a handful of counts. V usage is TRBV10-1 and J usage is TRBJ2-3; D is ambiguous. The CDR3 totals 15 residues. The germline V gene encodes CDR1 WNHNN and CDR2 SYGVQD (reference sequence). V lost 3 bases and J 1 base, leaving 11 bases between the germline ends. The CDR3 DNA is TGCGCCAGCAGTGAACCTGGTGCCGGCACAGATACGCAGTATTTT. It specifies CASSEPGAGTDTQYF.

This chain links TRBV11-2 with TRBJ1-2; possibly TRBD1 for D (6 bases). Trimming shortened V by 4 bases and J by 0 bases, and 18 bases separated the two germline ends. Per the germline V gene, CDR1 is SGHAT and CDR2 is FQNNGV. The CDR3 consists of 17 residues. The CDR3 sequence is CASSWTRGTHANYGYTF. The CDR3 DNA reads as TGTGCCAGCAGCTGGACCAGGGGAACCCATGCTAACTATGGCTACACCTTC.